This T cell receptor beta chain is from a study of blood T cell repertoires in COVID-19. About the research overall: Acute and convalescent COVID-19 specimens originated in the United States, Italy and Spain. Sources were T cells, B-cell-depleted T cells, or PBMCs; the material itself was cDNA or gDNA.

In germline, CDR1 is ENHRY, CDR2 SYGVKD. The length of the CDR3 is 15 residues. V was pared by 6 bases and J by 1 base, with 6 bases of the junction left unmatched. Clones were read by immunoSEQ multiplex PCR, and TCRdb kept only the in-frame ones, dropping some. This sample yields 35,000 to 45,000 clones, of which around 89% are seen a single time; 2.5% to 3% belongs to the top ten. V and J are TRBV10-3 and TRBJ1-1; 9 bases agree with TRBD1. The sample comprised peripheral blood. The sequence derives from a man aged 50 to 60 with active COVID-19. In DNA, the CDR3 is TGTGCCATCAGGTTACAGGGGGCGCAGAACACTGAAGCTTTCTTT. As protein: CAIRLQGAQNTEAFF.